This T cell receptor beta chain is from a study of blood T cell repertoires in COVID-19. Study details: PBMCs, B-cell-depleted T cells, or T cells provided the cDNA or gDNA that made up the material.

The assay was immunoSEQ multiplex PCR, and TCRdb's table has in-frame clones only and misses some. The data show about 130,000 clones, roughly 82% seen once. Sequences were obtained from peripheral blood. The sequence was collected from a human donor in a cohort sampled during active COVID-19.

The CDR3 coding sequence is TGTGCCAGCAGCCCCGTCCGGACTAGCGGGAGACATGACATTCAGTACTTC. It translates to CASSPVRTSGRHDIQYF. The rearrangement links TRBV9 to TRBJ2-4, with 13 bases aligning to TRBD2. The CDR3 spans 17 residues. The junction had 12 bases not matched to a gene; V was cut back by 4 bases and J by 8 bases. CDR1 and CDR2 (germline): SGDLS, YYNGEE. Looking up the rest from reference TRBV9 and TRBJ2-4 gives the full variable domain: DSGVTQTPKHLITATGQRVTLRCSPRSGDLSVYWYQQSLDQGLQFLIQYYNGEERAKGNILERFSAQQFPDLHSELNLSSLELGDSALYFCASSPVRTSGRHDIQYFGAGTRLSVL.